This TCR beta chain derives from a study of cytomegalovirus exposure and HLA in healthy donors. Study as a whole: Most genotyped donors, 75% to 85% of around 370, had Caucasian-associated genetic ancestry.

Study outcomes and limitations: In a later analysis, common viral pathogens appeared linked to several of the most significant clusters.

Germline lookup yields CDR1 SGHRS and CDR2 YFSETQ. V was pared by 0 bases and J by 2 bases, with 14 bases between. The CDR3 sequence is 16 residues long. The PCR was carried out with 60 Vbeta primers and 13 Jbeta primers. In the original workflow: Unique TCR beta chains numbered around 75 million in a later analysis, with 10 million to 14 million shared. Measured with immunoSEQ multiplex PCR; TCRdb has only the in-frame clones, and not every one. V and J calls and clone size are those listed in that table; D and trimming were worked out from the DNA. Of some 150,000 clones listed, approximately 80% were seen once; the top ten hold under 4.5%. This clone was detected once. Its antigen remains unidentified.

The specimen sequenced was PBMCs. This receptor was taken from a woman aged 35 to 49 in good health and CMV-seronegative. V is TRBV5-1 and J is TRBJ1-1; a weak D match, TRBD1 (6 bases). CDR3 amino acids: CASSLDLGAGNTEAFF. The CDR3 nucleotides read TGCGCCAGCAGCTTGGATTTGGGGGCAGGCAACACTGAAGCTTTCTTT.